This T cell receptor (beta chain) derives from a study of shared clonotypes between healthy human individuals (dated by TCRdb to 2018 to 2020). Study-wide context: The cohort comprised a couple of women and three men aged 18 to 49 years. Per donor, three plates each were used for CD4 naive and CD4 memory, two for CD8 naive, and one for CD8 memory. The study deeply sequenced blood TCR repertoires of about 5 healthy adults to estimate repertoire size and the extent of clonotype sharing between individuals. Libraries were prepared and TCR repertoires were sequenced by different laboratories using diverse techniques, in order to increase sequencing depth and limit assay-specific biases. Per donor, leukapheresis produced somewhere between about 0.85 and 10 billion PBMCs. What the work shows at the level of the full study, not this receptor alone: Sharing across four donors was observed for approximately 5% of naive CD4, about 3.2% of naive CD8, around 2.5% of memory CD4, and around 0.4% of memory CD8 clonotypes. Sampling was restricted to blood, and TCR repertoires in tissue are likely to differ from TCR repertoires in blood. Even with the large sequencing depth, rarefaction of the sorted-subset datasets indicated that sequencing was incomplete. The genetic and exposure-history diversity represented was limited by the small number of donors. Larger estimated clonotype richness was generally found for naive subsets than for memory subsets. Higher generation probabilities were observed for clonotypes shared by all four sorted-subset donors than for non-shared clonotypes. Pairwise subsampling indicated that sequencing depth was expected to affect the degree of clonotype sharing among donors.

The donors were healthy, HIV-negative adults who had no recently reported acute infections or vaccinations. Every donor was a Caucasian adult residing in Nashville, Tennessee, USA. CD4+ T cells were enriched by magnetic negative selection, after which naive cells were positively selected on CD45RA and the negative fraction was taken as the memory subset. Blood was obtained by leukapheresis, after which PBMCs were separated by Ficoll-Histopaque density gradient centrifugation and cryopreserved in liquid nitrogen vapor phase. Purity and quantity of every magnetically sorted T cell population were checked by analytical flow cytometry. Genomic DNA was isolated from every sorted fraction and measured by UV absorbance on a Nanodrop 2000c. In the case of this clone: Its antigen specificity is not known. No base qualities exist here, and no much larger clone lies one base off it.

TCR CDR3 regions were amplified from genomic DNA by multiplex PCR using the deep immunoSEQ assay. Extracted genomic DNA from each cell subset was distributed evenly across all wells of several immunoSEQ 96-well plates, and each plate was treated as a replicate. For sorted subsets, 200 ng of genomic DNA, equivalent to some 33,000 T cell genomes, went into each replicate PCR. Purified libraries were measured with a Qubit 3.0 fluorometer, size-checked on a Bioanalyzer 2100, and measured again with the KAPA Library Quantification kit. Each immunoSEQ 96-well plate was sequenced on its own single-read 150-cycle Illumina NextSeq 550 flow cell. Regarding the original processing steps: Because only junctional sequences without quality scores were contained in the immunoSEQ output, filtering matching that applied to full-length reads could not be performed. To assign V/J genes and CDR3, sequences were annotated against IMGT germline references using PyIR, a Python wrapper for IgBLAST v1.9. Reads with weak V/J assignments (E-value above 1e-6), missing CDR3, stop codons, out-of-frame junctions, or ambiguous translated residues were removed. A V3J clonotype was defined by an identical inferred V gene, J gene, and CDR3 amino acid sequence. Percentage overlap between repertoires was calculated by dividing the number of shared unique clonotypes by the size of the smaller repertoire. RTK rarefaction, the Chao1 estimator, and Recon v2.1 estimates of unobserved clonotypes were used to assess repertoire richness. Generation probabilities were computed with OLGA for all TCRbeta clonotypes obtained by the gDNA method from several donors. Here the immuneACCESS table is served through TCRdb, limited to in-frame sequences with V and J called. Missing clones are a known gap in these copies; in checked studies unresolved V genes cover under half, and the rest lacks a known reason. The V and J calls and clone size were taken over from that table, and D and trimming were inferred from the DNA. This sample gives 1.6 million or so clones in total; roughly 96% of them show up just once. The top ten hold 1.2% of the sample.

CDR1 and CDR2 (SGHAT, FQNNGV) derive from the germline V gene. The CDR3 has 19 amino acids, counting the end cysteine and phenylalanine. CDR3 DNA is the only sequence kept; it has 57 bases, read in frame from the first base. V is shortened by 5 bases, J by 2 bases, and the region joining them spans 28 bases. The receptor's source is a man aged 30-40 years in good health. Source material: naive CD4+ T cells sorted from blood. Interpreted using the paper, the cell subset or site label stands for: CD45RA+ positively selected. This chain joins TRBV11-2 to TRBJ2-7; TRBD2 is perhaps the D gene, given 6 matching bases. The CDR3 sequence is CASSDPQRANWDSPYEQYF. Read as DNA, the sequence is TGTGCCAGCAGCGACCCTCAAAGGGCTAACTGGGACTCGCCCTACGAGCAGTACTTC.